The TCR beta chain under discussion was sequenced for a study of T cell responses to AZD1222 COVID-19 vaccine. General study points: Clonal diversity may have been underestimated in mostly white British donors. Across spike, vaccine-associated CD4 TCRs were found, dominant at 160-218 and 743-854. Spike-specific TCR breadth and depth went up after people got two AZD1222 doses. Only five or six individuals given AZD1222 were seropositive at baseline.

This CDR3 is built from 14 residues. Germline-derived CDR1 and CDR2 are SEHNR and FQNEAQ (reference sequence). The trim removed 5 bases at V and 6 bases at J, leaving 9 bases unmatched. Points on this clone: Antigen specificity is unknown.

This table comes from immunoSEQ multiplex PCR, and its TCRdb copy is limited to in-frame clones, with some not included. The table lists 130,000 to 150,000 clones, 85% to 95% of them singletons. The material was peripheral blood, obtained after recovery from COVID-19. V is TRBV7-9 and J is TRBJ1-2; 7 nucleotides line up with TRBD1. The TCR sequence derives from an adult who had recovered from COVID-19. CDR3 DNA: TGTGCCAGCAGCGTCAGGGGGTGGGTTGATGGCTACACCTTC. This encodes CASSVRGWVDGYTF. The complete variable domain, with remaining parts taken from reference TRBV7-9 and TRBJ1-2, reads DTGVSQNPRHKITKRGQNVTFRCDPISEHNRLYWYRQTLGQGPEFLTYFQNEAQLEKSRLLSDRFSAERPKGSFSTLEIQRTEQGDSAMYLCASSVRGWVDGYTFGSGTRLTVV.